This T cell receptor (beta chain) was documented in a study of T-cell memory formation after mild COVID-19. The V gene lost 3 bases and the J gene lost 5 bases, with 13 bases spanning the gap. There are 14 residues in the CDR3. The germline V gene has CDR1 SEHNR and CDR2 FQNEAQ (reference sequence). This clonotype was counted only a few times. Its antigen is still unknown. Findings and caveats of the study: Certain responding clones were present in pre-infection memory, suggesting participation of cross-reactive memory. Clones which contracted sat mainly in CM and EM if CD4+, and in EMRA if CD8+.

Constant-segment-primed 5'RACE gave TCR alpha and TCR beta cDNA libraries with sample barcodes and UMIs. TCRdb fed the 5' RACE reads into MiXCR, producing one record per CDR3 protein. The profile shows hundreds of thousands of distinct CDR3 sequences, roughly 24% of them singletons. V gene TRBV7-9 combines with J gene TRBJ2-5, with D perhaps being TRBD1 or TRBD2 (5 bases each). Input material: PBMCs or a T cell subset sorted from them (not recorded which). The receptor's source is an adult woman who had mild COVID-19 (a few samples of this study predate the infection). Cell type and time point are not known. CDR3 amino acids: CASSFLGVGETQYF. For the CDR3, the DNA is TGTGCCAGCAGCTTCCTGGGGGTCGGGGAGACCCAGTACTTC.